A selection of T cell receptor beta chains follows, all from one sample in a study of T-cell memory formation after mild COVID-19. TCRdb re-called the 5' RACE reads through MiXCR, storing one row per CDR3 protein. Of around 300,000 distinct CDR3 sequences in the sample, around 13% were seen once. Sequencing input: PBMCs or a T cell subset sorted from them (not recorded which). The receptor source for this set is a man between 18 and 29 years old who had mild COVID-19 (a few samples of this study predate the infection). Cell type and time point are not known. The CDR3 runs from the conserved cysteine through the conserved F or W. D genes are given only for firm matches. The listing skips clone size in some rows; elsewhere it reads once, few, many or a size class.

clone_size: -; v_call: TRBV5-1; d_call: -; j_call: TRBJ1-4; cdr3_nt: TGCGCCAGCAGCTGGGGACCCGAGAGGGCAACTAATGAAAAACTGTTTTTT; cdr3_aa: CASSWGPERATNEKLFF
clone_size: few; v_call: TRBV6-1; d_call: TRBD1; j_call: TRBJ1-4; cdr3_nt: TGTGCCAGCAGCCCGCAGGGGGCTTCTGAAAAACTGTTTTTT; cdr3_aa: CASSPQGASEKLFF
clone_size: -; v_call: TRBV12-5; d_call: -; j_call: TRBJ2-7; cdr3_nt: TGTGCTAGTGGTTTGGCCGAATATCAGTACTTC; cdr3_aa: CASGLAEYQYF
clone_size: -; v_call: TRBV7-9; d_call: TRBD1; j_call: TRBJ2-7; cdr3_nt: TGTGCCAGCAGCTCGACCGGGACAGGGGGCTTTGTACCCTACGAGCAGTACTTC; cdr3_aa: CASSSTGTGGFVPYEQYF
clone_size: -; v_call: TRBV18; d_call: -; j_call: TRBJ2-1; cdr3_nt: TGTGCCAGCTCCCTGTCAGATCCTGAGCAGTTCTTC; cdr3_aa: CASSLSDPEQFF
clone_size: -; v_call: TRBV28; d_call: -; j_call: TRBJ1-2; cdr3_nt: TGTGCCAGCAGTTTAGGGAATGGGCAGGACTATGGCTACACCTTC; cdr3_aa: CASSLGNGQDYGYTF
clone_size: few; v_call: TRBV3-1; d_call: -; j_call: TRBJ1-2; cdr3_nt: TGTGCCAGCACCCGGGGGCCAAACAGCTATGGCTACACCTTC; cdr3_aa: CASTRGPNSYGYTF
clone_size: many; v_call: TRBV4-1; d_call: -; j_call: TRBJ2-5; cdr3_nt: TGCGCCAGCAGCCAAGACCGGGTGGAGACCCAGTACTTC; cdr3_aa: CASSQDRVETQYF
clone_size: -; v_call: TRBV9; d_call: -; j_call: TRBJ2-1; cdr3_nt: TGTGCCAGCAGCGTAGATGGGAGGGACAGGTACAATGAGCAGTTCTTC; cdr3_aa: CASSVDGRDRYNEQFF
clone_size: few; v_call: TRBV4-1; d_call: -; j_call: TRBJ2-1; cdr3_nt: TGCGCCAGCAGCCAAGGGGGCAGTGGGTTCGATGAGCAGTTCTTC; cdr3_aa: CASSQGGSGFDEQFF